These 2 T cell receptor beta chains were all obtained from the same sample, sequenced in a study of vaccination and CD4 T cells after COVID-19. The Oncomine TCR Beta short-read assay generated sequence data from the DNA of cultured CD4+ T cells. MiXCR was run by TCRdb on the PCR reads, yielding one entry per CDR3 protein. In the table there are more than 13,000 distinct CDR3 sequences, around 30% of which are singletons. Treatment defined: roughly 11-day PBMC culture with coronavirus spike peptide pools or control peptides (ViraFEST assay). Their antigens are not known. Source material: cultured CD4+ T cells from blood. These receptors were obtained from a human donor with COVID-19.

The V and J genes are TRBV27 and TRBJ2-7, with D unresolved. Per germline, CDR1 MNHEY and CDR2 SMNVEV (reference sequence). V dropped 4 bases and J dropped 0 bases, with 13 bases sitting between them. This CDR3 is 15 amino acids long. The CDR3 bases are TGTGCCAGCAGTTCCCCGGCAAGGAGCTCCTACGAGCAGTACTTC. It specifies CASSSPARSSYEQYF.

This sequence joins TRBV9 and TRBJ1-2, with D tentatively TRBD1 (5 bases). The ends were cut back, 2 bases at V and 2 bases at J, with 10 bases in the middle. The germline CDR1 and CDR2 sequences are SGDLS and YYNGEE. The CDR3 runs 14 residues. The CDR3 is CASSVGTLNYGYTF. The CDR3 region has the DNA TGTGCCAGCAGCGTGGGGACCCTCAACTATGGCTACACCTTC.